The 7 T cell receptor beta chains below were found in one sample sequenced in a study of response to subunit inactivated influenza vaccine. TCRdb ran MiXCR on the RT-PCR reads and lists one entry per CDR3 protein. The repertoire holds roughly 760,000 distinct CDR3 sequences, with roughly 20% as singletons. The specimen was PBMCs from blood, collected more than 4 days after vaccination. The receptors were sampled from a man aged 50-60 years who received an inactivated influenza vaccine.

This chain uses TRBV4-2 with TRBJ2-1, with 12 bases matching TRBD2. This CDR3 is built from 18 residues. Germline loops: CDR1 LGHNA, CDR2 YNFKEQ. V lost 0 bases, J lost 15 bases, and 18 bases stayed unmatched. The CDR3 protein is CASSQDPSPASGGAGMFF. In nucleotides, the CDR3 is TGTGCCAGCAGCCAAGATCCTTCGCCGGCTAGCGGGGGGGCGGGCATGTTCTTC.

The V gene is TRBV24-1, the J gene TRBJ2-7; 7 nucleotides agree with TRBD1. Trimming cost V 4 bases and J 5 bases; bases outside gene matches: 1. The CDR3 is made up of 12 amino acids. Per the germline V gene, CDR1 is KGHDR and CDR2 is SFDVKD. CDR3 residues: CATSETGNEQYF. DNA for the CDR3: TGTGCCACCAGTGAGACAGGGAACGAGCAGTACTTC.

This clonotype came up a few times. The chain carries TRBV18 and TRBJ2-4, with 7 nucleotides matching TRBD2. CDR3 length: 12 residues. J was trimmed by 16 bases and V by 3 bases; bases with no gene match: 9. From germline, CDR1 is KGHSH and CDR2 LQKENI. This CDR3 is CASSPGRDVFYF. The CDR3, as DNA: TGTGCCAGCTCACCGGGGAGGGACGTTTTCTACTTC.

This clonotype was seen repeatedly, ten times or more. This chain joins TRBV20-1 and TRBJ1-5; D perhaps matches TRBD1 (6 bases). The germline gives CDR1 DFQATT, CDR2 SNEGSKA (reference sequence). V was clipped by 2 bases and J by 1 base, with 18 bases between them. CDR3 length equals 17 residues. The CDR3 reads CSARRTTGLMSNQPQHF. CDR3 in DNA: TGCAGTGCTAGAAGAACAACAGGGCTTATGAGCAATCAGCCCCAGCATTTT.

The chain links TRBV20-1 to TRBJ2-7; 8 bases line up with TRBD2. The J segment lost 3 bases and the V segment lost 3 bases, leaving 10 bases of the junction unmatched. From germline, CDR1 is DFQATT and CDR2 SNEGSKA (reference sequence). The CDR3 sequence is 15 residues long. The CDR3 is CSARPGRGLNYEQYF. Written as DNA, the CDR3 is TGCAGTGCTAGGCCCGGGAGGGGTCTCAACTACGAGCAGTACTTC.

This clonotype was counted a few times. The chain is built from TRBV20-1 and TRBJ1-2; tentatively, D is TRBD1 (5 bases). The V and J ends lost 4 bases and 1 base respectively, with 13 bases between them. The CDR3 length is 14 residues. CDR1 is DFQATT and CDR2 is SNEGSKA in the germline V gene (reference sequence). CDR3 protein: CSAMSGGSNYGYTF. In nucleotides, the CDR3 is TGCAGTGCTATGTCTGGGGGGAGTAACTATGGCTACACCTTC.

V and J are TRBV10-3 and TRBJ2-2; D is possibly TRBD2 (5 bases). Germline V CDR1 and CDR2: ENHRY, SYGVKD. Trimming took off 8 bases at V and 8 bases at J, with 9 bases between the two ends. The CDR3 runs to 11 residues. DNA of the CDR3: TGTGCCATCGAGGGAATGGGGGAGCTGTTTTTT. Amino acids: CAIEGMGELFF.